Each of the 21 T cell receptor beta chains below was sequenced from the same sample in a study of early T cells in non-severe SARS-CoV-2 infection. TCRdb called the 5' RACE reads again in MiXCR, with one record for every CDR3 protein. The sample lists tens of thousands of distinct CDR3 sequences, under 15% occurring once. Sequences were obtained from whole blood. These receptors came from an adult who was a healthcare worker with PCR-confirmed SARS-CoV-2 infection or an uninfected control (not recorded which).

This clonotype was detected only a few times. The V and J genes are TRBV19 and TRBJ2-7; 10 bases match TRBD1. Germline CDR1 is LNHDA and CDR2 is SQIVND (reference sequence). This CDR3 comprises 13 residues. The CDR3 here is CATRGTGAYEQYF. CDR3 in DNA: TGTGCTACGCGGGGGACAGGGGCCTACGAGCAGTACTTC. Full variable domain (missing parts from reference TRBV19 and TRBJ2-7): DGGITQSPKYLFRKEGQNVTLSCEQNLNHDAMYWYRQDPGQGLRLIYYSQIVNDFQKGDIAEGYSVSREKKESFPLTVTSAQKNPTAFYLCATRGTGAYEQYFGPGTRLTVT.

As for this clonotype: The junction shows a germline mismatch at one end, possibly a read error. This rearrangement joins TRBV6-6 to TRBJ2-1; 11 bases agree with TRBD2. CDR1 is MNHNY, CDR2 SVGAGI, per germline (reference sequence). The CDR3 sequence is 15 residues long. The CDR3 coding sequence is TGTGCCAGCAGTAGTACTAGCGGGAGAGGTAATGAGCAGTTATTC. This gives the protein CASSSTSGRGNEQLF.

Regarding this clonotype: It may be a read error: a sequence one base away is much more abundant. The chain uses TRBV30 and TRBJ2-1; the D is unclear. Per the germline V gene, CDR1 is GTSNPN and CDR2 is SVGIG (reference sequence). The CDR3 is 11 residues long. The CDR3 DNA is TGTGCCCGGAGTTTTCGTCGGGAGCAGTTCTTC. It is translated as CARSFRREQFF.

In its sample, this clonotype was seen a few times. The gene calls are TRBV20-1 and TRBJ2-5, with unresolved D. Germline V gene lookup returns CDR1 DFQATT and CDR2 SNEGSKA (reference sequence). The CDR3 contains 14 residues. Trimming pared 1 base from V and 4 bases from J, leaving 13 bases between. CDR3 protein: CSARVTQLRETQYF. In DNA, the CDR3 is TGCAGTGCTAGAGTAACCCAGCTCAGAGAGACCCAGTACTTC.

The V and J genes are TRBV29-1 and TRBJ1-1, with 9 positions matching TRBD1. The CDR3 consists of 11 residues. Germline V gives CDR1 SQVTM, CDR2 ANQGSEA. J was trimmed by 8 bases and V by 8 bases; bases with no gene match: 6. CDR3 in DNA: TGCAGCTCCGGGACAGGGCCCGAAGCTTTCTTT. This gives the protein CSSGTGPEAFF.

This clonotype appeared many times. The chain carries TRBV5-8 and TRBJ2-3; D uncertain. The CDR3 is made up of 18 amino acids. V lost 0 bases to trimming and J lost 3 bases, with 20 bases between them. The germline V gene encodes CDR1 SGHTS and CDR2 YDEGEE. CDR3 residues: CASSLEALSDPRTDTQYF. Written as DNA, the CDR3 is TGTGCCAGCAGCTTGGAGGCTTTATCAGATCCGAGGACAGATACGCAGTATTTT.

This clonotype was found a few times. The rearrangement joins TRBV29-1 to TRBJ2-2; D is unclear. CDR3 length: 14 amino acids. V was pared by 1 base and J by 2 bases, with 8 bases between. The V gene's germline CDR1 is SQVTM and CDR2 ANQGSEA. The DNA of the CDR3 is TGCAGCGTTGAAGGGGCAGGTAACACCGGGGAGCTGTTTTTT. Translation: CSVEGAGNTGELFF.

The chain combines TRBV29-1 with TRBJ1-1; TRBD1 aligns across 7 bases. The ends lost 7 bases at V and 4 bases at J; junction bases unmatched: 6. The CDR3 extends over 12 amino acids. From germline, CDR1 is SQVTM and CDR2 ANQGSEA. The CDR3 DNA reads TGCAGCGCATCGACAGGGACCACTGAAGCTTTCTTT. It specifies CSASTGTTEAFF.

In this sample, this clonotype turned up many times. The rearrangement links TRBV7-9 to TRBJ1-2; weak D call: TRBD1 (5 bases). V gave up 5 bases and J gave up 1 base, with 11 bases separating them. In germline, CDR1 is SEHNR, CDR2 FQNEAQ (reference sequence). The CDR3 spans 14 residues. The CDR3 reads CASSPFGGNYGYTF. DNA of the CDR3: TGTGCCAGCAGCCCCTTCGGGGGTAACTATGGCTACACCTTC.

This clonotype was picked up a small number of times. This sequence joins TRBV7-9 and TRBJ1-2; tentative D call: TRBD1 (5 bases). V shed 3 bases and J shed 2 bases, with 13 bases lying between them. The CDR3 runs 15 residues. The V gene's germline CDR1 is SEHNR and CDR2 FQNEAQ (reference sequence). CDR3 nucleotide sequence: TGTGCCAGCAGCTTTCCCCGGGGCGGAAACTATGGCTACACCTTC. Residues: CASSFPRGGNYGYTF.

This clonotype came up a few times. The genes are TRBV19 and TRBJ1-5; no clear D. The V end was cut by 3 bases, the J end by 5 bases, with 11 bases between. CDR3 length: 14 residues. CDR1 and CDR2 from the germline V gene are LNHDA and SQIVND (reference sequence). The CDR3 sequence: CASSMPGLDQPQHF. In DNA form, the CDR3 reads TGTGCCAGTAGTATGCCCGGGTTAGATCAGCCCCAGCATTTT. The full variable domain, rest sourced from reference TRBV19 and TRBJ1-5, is DGGITQSPKYLFRKEGQNVTLSCEQNLNHDAMYWYRQDPGQGLRLIYYSQIVNDFQKGDIAEGYSVSREKKESFPLTVTSAQKNPTAFYLCASSMPGLDQPQHFGDGTRLSIL.

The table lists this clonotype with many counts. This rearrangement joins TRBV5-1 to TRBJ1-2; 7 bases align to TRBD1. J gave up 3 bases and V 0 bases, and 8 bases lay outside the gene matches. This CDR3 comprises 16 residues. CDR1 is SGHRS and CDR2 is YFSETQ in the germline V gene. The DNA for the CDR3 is TGCGCCAGCAGCTTGGAAGGGGGCAAAGCCTACTATGGCTACACCTTC. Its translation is CASSLEGGKAYYGYTF.

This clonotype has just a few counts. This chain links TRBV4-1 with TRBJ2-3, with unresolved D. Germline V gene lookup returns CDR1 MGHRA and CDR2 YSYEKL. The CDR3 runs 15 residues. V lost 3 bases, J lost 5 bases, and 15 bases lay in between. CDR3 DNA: TGCGCCAGCAGCCAGGAGAGATACGATCTAGATACGCAGTATTTT. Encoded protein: CASSQERYDLDTQYF.

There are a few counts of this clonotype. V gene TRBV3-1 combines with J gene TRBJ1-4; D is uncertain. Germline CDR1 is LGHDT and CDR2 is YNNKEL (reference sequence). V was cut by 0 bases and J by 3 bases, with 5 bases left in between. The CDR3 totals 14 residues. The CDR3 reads CASSQDLANEKLFF. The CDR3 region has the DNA TGTGCCAGCAGCCAAGACCTAGCTAATGAAAAACTGTTTTTT.

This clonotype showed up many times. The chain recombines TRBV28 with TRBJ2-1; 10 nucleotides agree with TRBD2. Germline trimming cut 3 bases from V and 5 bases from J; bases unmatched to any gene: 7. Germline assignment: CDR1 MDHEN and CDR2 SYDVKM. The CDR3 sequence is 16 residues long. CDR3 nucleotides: TGTGCCAGCAGTTTCAATCTAGCGGGAGCCAACAATGAGCAGTTCTTC. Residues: CASSFNLAGANNEQFF.

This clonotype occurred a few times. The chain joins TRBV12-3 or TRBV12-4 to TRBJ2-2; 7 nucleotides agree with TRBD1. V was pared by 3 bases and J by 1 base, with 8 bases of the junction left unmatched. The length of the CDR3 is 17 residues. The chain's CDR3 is CASSLATGTVNTGELFF. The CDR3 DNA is TGTGCCAGCAGTTTGGCCACCGGGACAGTGAACACCGGGGAGCTGTTTTTT.

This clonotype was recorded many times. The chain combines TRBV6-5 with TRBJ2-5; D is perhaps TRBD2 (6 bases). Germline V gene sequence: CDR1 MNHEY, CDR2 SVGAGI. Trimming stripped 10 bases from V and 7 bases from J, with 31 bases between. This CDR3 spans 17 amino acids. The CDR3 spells CATVGSAPTGGWVTQYF. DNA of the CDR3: TGTGCCACCGTGGGCAGTGCACCGACCGGGGGTTGGGTGACCCAGTACTTC.

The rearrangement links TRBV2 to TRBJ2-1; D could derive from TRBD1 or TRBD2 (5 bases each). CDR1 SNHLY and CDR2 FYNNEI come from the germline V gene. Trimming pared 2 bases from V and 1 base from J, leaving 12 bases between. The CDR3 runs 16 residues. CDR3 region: CASSETGAESYNEQFF. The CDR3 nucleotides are TGTGCCAGCAGTGAAACCGGGGCGGAATCCTACAATGAGCAGTTCTTC.

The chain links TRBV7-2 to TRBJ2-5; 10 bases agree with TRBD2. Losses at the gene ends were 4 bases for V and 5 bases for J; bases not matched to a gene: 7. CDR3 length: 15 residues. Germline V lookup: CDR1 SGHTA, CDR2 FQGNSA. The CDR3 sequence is CASSSSGGAWETQYF. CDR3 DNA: TGTGCCAGCAGCTCAAGCGGGGGGGCCTGGGAGACCCAGTACTTC.

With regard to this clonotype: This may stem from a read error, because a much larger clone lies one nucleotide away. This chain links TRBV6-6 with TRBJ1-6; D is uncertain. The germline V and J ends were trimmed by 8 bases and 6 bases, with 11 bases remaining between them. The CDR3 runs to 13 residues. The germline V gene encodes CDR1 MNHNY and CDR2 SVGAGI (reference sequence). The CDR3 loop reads CASSWPGNSPLHF. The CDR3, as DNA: TGTGCCAGCTCCTGGCCGGGTAATTCACCCCTCCACTTT.

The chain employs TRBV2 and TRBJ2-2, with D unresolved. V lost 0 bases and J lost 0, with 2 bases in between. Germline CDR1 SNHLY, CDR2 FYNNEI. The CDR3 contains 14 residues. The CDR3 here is CASSEASNTGELFF. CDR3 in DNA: TGTGCCAGCAGTGAAGCTTCGAACACCGGGGAGCTGTTTTTT.